The rows below give T cell receptor beta chains drawn from one sample of a study of cytomegalovirus exposure and HLA in healthy donors. Generated by immunoSEQ multiplex PCR, the TCRdb table keeps only in-frame clones and is missing some. The sample contains roughly 160,000 clones, around 69% of which appear only once. The sequenced sample consisted of PBMCs. The receptors were sampled from a woman aged 25 to 39 in good health and CMV-seronegative. Each CDR3 is given with its conserved first and last residue. A D gene is named only where the DNA matches it firmly. A row's size may be missing; if present it is once, few, many or a size class.

>TRBV7-2|-|TRBJ2-1|TRBD1
TGTGCCAGCAGCTCCCCGGGACAGGGCTACAATGAGCAGTTCTTC
CASSSPGQGYNEQFF
>TRBV6-4|once|TRBJ2-2|TRBD2
TGTGCCAGCAGCCTTACTAGCGGGGGGGCGAACACCGGGGAGCTGTTTTTT
CASSLTSGGANTGELFF
>TRBV11-3|-|TRBJ2-1|TRBD1
TGTGCCAGCAGCACCGGGACAGGGGACAATGAGCAGTTCTTC
CASSTGTGDNEQFF
>TRBV6-4|-|TRBJ1-1|-
TGTGCCAGCAGCCTCGAGATGAACACTGAAGCTTTCTTT
CASSLEMNTEAFF
>TRBV4-1|-|TRBJ1-5|-
TGCGCCAGCAGCCAATACGGGACCCAGGGGTATAGCAATCAGCCCCAGCATTTT
CASSQYGTQGYSNQPQHF
>TRBV5-6|-|TRBJ1-1|TRBD1
TGTGCCAGCAGCTGGACGGACAGGCCCCTGAACACTGAAGCTTTCTTT
CASSWTDRPLNTEAFF
>TRBV28|-|TRBJ1-5|TRBD1
TGTGCCAGCAGACAGGGGGTAAGTCAGCCCCAGCATTTT
CASRQGVSQPQHF
>TRBV29-1|few|TRBJ2-7|TRBD1
TGCAGCGTTGAAGATAGTGCTGACAGGGTCAACGAGCAGTACTTC
CSVEDSADRVNEQYF
>TRBV2|-|TRBJ1-5|TRBD1
TGTGCCACCATGGGACAGGCAGGGGGACAGCCCCAGCATTTT
CATMGQAGGQPQHF
>TRBV11-2|-|TRBJ2-7|TRBD2
TGTGCCAGCAGCCGACTCAGCGGCGGGGGTTCCTACGAGCAGTACTTC
CASSRLSGGGSYEQYF
>TRBV12-2|-|TRBJ2-1|-
TGTGCAAGTCGCTCAGGCCGGGACTGGGTAAGTCAGGAGCAGTTCTTC
CASRSGRDWVSQEQFF
>TRBV6-1|-|TRBJ2-7|TRBD1
TGTGCCAGCAGTGTTGGGACAGTCTACGAGCAGTACTTC
CASSVGTVYEQYF
>TRBV19|-|TRBJ2-1|TRBD2
TGTGCCAGTAGCAGACTAGCGGGGTCTCCCAATGAGCAGTTCTTC
CASSRLAGSPNEQFF
>TRBV5-8|-|TRBJ1-2|-
TGTGCCAGGGAGGACTACACCTTC
CAREDYTF
>TRBV6-6|-|TRBJ1-1|-
TGTGCCAGCAGTTACTCGCCTGAGGAAGCTTTCTTT
CASSYSPEEAFF
>TRBV7-9|-|TRBJ2-1|TRBD2
TGTGCCAGCAGCCAAGCGGGGGGAAGGAACAATGAGCAGTTCTTC
CASSQAGGRNNEQFF
>TRBV5-4|-|TRBJ2-7|TRBD1
TGTGCCAGCAGCCGCGGACAGGGACTCTCCTACGAGCAGTACTTC
CASSRGQGLSYEQYF
>TRBV6-1|-|TRBJ2-7|TRBD1
TGTGCCAGCAGCAGGACAGGGGTATGGTACGAGCAGTACTTC
CASSRTGVWYEQYF
>TRBV7-9|-|TRBJ2-5|-
TGTGCCAGCAGCGACAGGACCCCTTGGACCCAGTACTTC
CASSDRTPWTQYF
>TRBV2|once|TRBJ1-5|TRBD1
TGTGCCAGCAGTTCGGACAGGGCCGGCAATCAGCCCCAGCATTTT
CASSSDRAGNQPQHF
>TRBV6-5|-|TRBJ2-7|-
TGTGCCAGCAGCCCCCCCGGTCTCGTCTACGAGCAGTACTTC
CASSPPGLVYEQYF
>TRBV4-1|once|TRBJ2-5|-
TGCGCCAGCAGCCCCCCCTCGGGGGAGGCCCAGTACTTC
CASSPPSGEAQYF
>TRBV4-1|-|TRBJ1-3|-
TGCGCCAGCAGCCGCACAGGGAGGGGGAGCTCTGGAAACACCATATATTTT
CASSRTGRGSSGNTIYF
>TRBV28|-|TRBJ2-1|TRBD1
TGTGCCAGCAGTACACCGGGACAGGGGGCCTATGAGCAGTTCTTC
CASSTPGQGAYEQFF
>TRBV2|once|TRBJ1-2|-
TGTGCCAGCAATATCCAGGTTGGATATGGCTACACCTTC
CASNIQVGYGYTF
>TRBV11-2|-|TRBJ2-3|TRBD2
TGTGCCAGCAGCTTAGAGCCTAGCGGGAGGGTGCTTTTT
CASSLEPSGRVLF
>TRBV30|few|TRBJ2-5|-
TGTGCCTGGAGTAAACCAGGCAGGGGAGAGACCCAGTACTTC
CAWSKPGRGETQYF
>TRBV5-4|-|TRBJ1-1|-
TGTGCCAGCAGCTTGGAACAGACTATGAACACTGAAGCTTTCTTT
CASSLEQTMNTEAFF
>TRBV5-1|few|TRBJ1-4|TRBD1
TGCGCCAGCAGCCGCGGGACAGGGGAAGAAAAACTGTTTTTT
CASSRGTGEEKLFF
>TRBV28|-|TRBJ1-2|-
TGTGCCAGCAGTTTGGGGCAGATTCTTCTCTATGGCTACACCTTC
CASSLGQILLYGYTF
>TRBV14|once|TRBJ2-7|TRBD2
TGTGCCAGCAGCCCGGGACTAGCAACCTACGAGCAGTACTTC
CASSPGLATYEQYF
>TRBV7-9|-|TRBJ2-7|TRBD1
TGTGCCAGCAGCATACCACCACAGGGGACAACCTACGAGCAGTACTTC
CASSIPPQGTTYEQYF
>TRBV11-2|-|TRBJ2-5|-
TGTGCCAGCAGCCCGGGGGTACAAGAGACCCAGTACTTC
CASSPGVQETQYF
>TRBV7-2|-|TRBJ1-2|-
TGTGCCAGCAGCTTGGCCACGGGGGGGCGAGGCTATGGCTACACCTTC
CASSLATGGRGYGYTF
>TRBV5-1|-|TRBJ2-3|-
TGCGCCAGCAGCTTATCGACGGGAACAGATACGCAGTATTTT
CASSLSTGTDTQYF
>TRBV7-2|-|TRBJ1-6|TRBD1
TGTGCCAGCAGCTGGACAGGACCCTCCTATAATTCACCCCTCCACTTT
CASSWTGPSYNSPLHF
>TRBV7-2|-|TRBJ1-2|-
TGTGCCAGCAGCTTCGCCAGGAGGGATGGCTACCCCTTC
CASSFARRDGYPF
>TRBV7-2|-|TRBJ2-1|-
TGTGCCAGCAGCTTAGGTCGTCTAGTCGGTGAGCAGTTCTTC
CASSLGRLVGEQFF
>TRBV5-6|-|TRBJ2-3|TRBD2
TGTGCCAGCAGCGACAGACTAGCGGGAGAAGGATCCAACACAGATACGCAGTATTTT
CASSDRLAGEGSNTDTQYF
>TRBV4-3|-|TRBJ1-4|TRBD1
TGCGCCAGCAGCCAATACTCGACAGGGGCGGACGAAAAACTGTTTTTT
CASSQYSTGADEKLFF
>TRBV6-5|-|TRBJ1-4|TRBD1
TGCGCCAGCAGGGGGGGGGCTAATGAAAAACTGTTTTTT
CASRGGANEKLFF
>TRBV7-9|-|TRBJ2-3|-
TGTGCCAGCAGCCGGACAGCCGATAGCACAGATACGCAGTATTTT
CASSRTADSTDTQYF
>TRBV7-6|-|TRBJ1-1|-
TGTGCCAGCAGCTCAGGGGAAGAGGGGAGACCTGAAGCTTTCTTT
CASSSGEEGRPEAFF
>TRBV5-1|-|TRBJ2-7|-
TGCGCCAGCAGCTTAAACGGGGAGGTCTACGAGCAGTACTTC
CASSLNGEVYEQYF
>TRBV11-2|few|TRBJ2-7|-
TGTGCCAGCAGCTTAGCGTTCAGGGACGAGCAGTACTTC
CASSLAFRDEQYF